This entry lists 21 T cell receptor beta chains sequenced from one sample in a study of Ad26.COV2.S vaccination and SARS-CoV-2 variants (dated by TCRdb to the early 2020s). The sample's treatment or condition, from its label and the paper: some 19 received Ad26.COV2.S at low or high dose, single or two shots; about 5 received placebo; per-sample allocation not given. Repertoires of vaccine and placebo recipients were sequenced from samples taken on day 63 after the first injection. Library prep was done by the immunoSEQ multiplex PCR assay. Entries here come from immuneACCESS through TCRdb and include only in-frame sequences with V and J called. Some clones fail to appear in such tables; in the studies checked, an unresolved V gene covers under half of the shortfall, and the cause of the remainder is unknown. In this sample the table shows roughly 300,000 clones, 88% of which occur a single time. The ten most abundant clones make up around 6.1% of the sample.

This specimen consisted of peripheral blood, obtained in a trial of Ad26.COV2.S vaccine versus placebo. The receptor source for this set is a person aged 18-60 years who received the Ad26.COV2.S COVID-19 vaccine or a placebo.

The chain carries TRBV5-1 and TRBJ2-4; 7 bases agree with TRBD1. CDR3 length: 16 residues. Germline-derived CDR1 and CDR2 are SGHRS and YFSETQ. V lost 0 bases, J lost 8 bases, and 11 bases stayed unmatched. This chain's CDR3 is CASSLDISAGGYIQYF. DNA of the CDR3: TGCGCCAGCAGCTTGGATATCTCGGCAGGGGGTTACATTCAGTACTTC.

The rearrangement links TRBV11-2 to TRBJ2-1, with TRBD2 matching over 10 bases. CDR1 is SGHAT, CDR2 FQNNGV, per germline. The CDR3 runs 18 residues. Losses at the gene ends were 3 bases for V and 0 bases for J; bases not matched to a gene: 8. In nucleotides, the CDR3 is TGTGCCAGCAGCTTTACCGGGACTAGCGACAGCTCCTACAATGAGCAGTTCTTC. Protein sequence: CASSFTGTSDSSYNEQFF.

The chain uses TRBV30 and TRBJ1-4; 7 nucleotides line up with TRBD1. V was clipped by 0 bases and J by 10 bases; unmatched bases: 8. The germline CDR1 and CDR2 sequences are GTSNPN and SVGIG (reference sequence). The CDR3 loop spans 14 amino acids. CDR3 DNA sequence: TGTGCCTGGAGTGTACAGCAAGGGGGCGGAAAACTGTTTTTT. Amino acids: CAWSVQQGGGKLFF.

This clone was observed once. J is TRBJ2-7 and V is TRBV2; perhaps TRBD1 as D (8 bases). CDR3 length: 14 amino acids. Germline V gene lookup returns CDR1 SNHLY and CDR2 FYNNEI. Trimming left V 3 bases short and J 3 bases short, with 12 bases between. Here the CDR3 reads CASSERGTGYEQYF. The CDR3 bases are TGTGCCAGCAGTGAGCGGGGGACAGGCTACGAGCAGTACTTC.

The V call is TRBV6-6, the J call TRBJ2-7; 7 bases align to TRBD2. CDR1 is MNHNY and CDR2 is SVGAGI in the germline V gene (reference sequence). V gave up 5 bases and J gave up 3 bases; unmatched junction bases: 13. The CDR3 covers 16 residues. CDR3 protein: CASSQPRPSGVYEQYF. Here the CDR3 DNA reads TGTGCCAGCAGTCAGCCCCGACCCAGCGGGGTCTACGAGCAGTACTTC.

The chain carries TRBV5-1 and TRBJ2-5; TRBD1 matches 8 bases. The CDR3 totals 14 residues. Trimming removed 4 bases from V and 3 bases from J; junction bases left unmatched: 5. Looked up from germline, CDR1 is SGHRS and CDR2 is YFSETQ. In nucleotides, the CDR3 is TGCGCCAGCAGCACCGGACAGGGCAAAGAGACCCAGTACTTC. This encodes CASSTGQGKETQYF.

The chain employs TRBV7-6 and TRBJ1-6, with a weak D call TRBD1 (6 bases). The V end was cut by 1 base, the J end by 0 bases, with 13 bases between. The CDR3 consists of 18 residues. CDR1 is SGHVS, CDR2 FNYEAQ, per germline. The CDR3 coding sequence is TGTGCCAGCAGCTTAGAGGGGGGACCGAGCTCCTATAATTCACCCCTCCACTTT. The encoded protein is CASSLEGGPSSYNSPLHF.

The chain uses TRBV15 and TRBJ1-4; D call uncertain. Between the trimmed V and J ends, which lost 0 bases and 8 bases, there was a span of 10 bases. This CDR3 is built from 14 residues. Germline assignment: CDR1 LNHNV and CDR2 YYDKDF (reference sequence). CDR3 nucleotide sequence: TGTGCCACCAGCAGAGATTGGTACGGAGAAAAACTGTTTTTT. This codes for CATSRDWYGEKLFF.

This rearrangement joins TRBV7-3 to TRBJ1-3; D gene ambiguous. Per germline, CDR1 SGHTA and CDR2 FQGTGA. The CDR3 has 14 residues. Deletions cut 2 bases from V and 1 base from J, with 6 bases between. CDR3 nucleotides: TGTGCCAGCAGCTTAGAGGGATCTGGAAACACCATATATTTT. It specifies CASSLEGSGNTIYF. Together with reference TRBV7-3 and TRBJ1-3, the CDR3 gives the full variable domain: GAGVSQTPSNKVTEKGKYVELRCDPISGHTALYWYRQSLGQGPEFLIYFQGTGAADDSGLPNDRFFAVRPEGSVSTLKIQRTERGDSAVYLCASSLEGSGNTIYFGEGSWLTVV.

The chain has TRBV5-8 and TRBJ1-4, with D tentatively TRBD1 (6 bases). V lost 3 bases to trimming and J lost 8 bases, with 14 bases between them. Looked up from germline, CDR1 is SGHTS and CDR2 is YDEGEE. This CDR3 has 14 residues. CDR3: CASSSQGWKEKLFF. CDR3 bases: TGTGCCAGCAGCTCTCAGGGGTGGAAGGAAAAACTGTTTTTT.

V gene TRBV13 combines with J gene TRBJ2-5, with unresolved D. Germline V lookup: CDR1 PRHDT, CDR2 FYEKMQ (reference sequence). This CDR3 contains 12 residues. The V end lost 3 bases, the J end lost 5 bases, and 7 bases lay between the germline ends. Here the CDR3 reads CASSLGYETQYF. The CDR3 nucleotides read TGTGCCAGCAGCTTGGGCTACGAGACCCAGTACTTC.

The chain carries TRBV25-1 and TRBJ1-1, with 9 bases identical to TRBD1. The V gene's germline CDR1 is MGHDK and CDR2 SYGVNS. The CDR3 has 15 residues. V lost 6 bases and J lost 6; bases outside the gene matches: 11. The CDR3 nucleotides are TGTGCCAGCAGAACAGGGGGCGAGTGGTCGGCTGAAGCTTTCTTT. Protein sequence: CASRTGGEWSAEAFF.

This chain joins TRBV4-1 and TRBJ1-4; the D gene is possibly TRBD1 (5 bases). V was trimmed by 2 bases and J by 0 bases, leaving 19 bases between them. CDR3 length: 19 amino acids. Germline V gene data show CDR1 as MGHRA and CDR2 as YSYEKL. The CDR3, as DNA: TGCGCCAGCAGCCAACTACCTCAGGGCCCAGTACCAACTAATGAAAAACTGTTTTTT. This translates into CASSQLPQGPVPTNEKLFF.

The chain is built from TRBV9 and TRBJ2-1; 8 nucleotides agree with TRBD2. The V gene's germline CDR1 is SGDLS and CDR2 YYNGEE. The CDR3 consists of 15 residues. V lost 0 bases to trimming and J lost 10 bases; unmatched junction nucleotides: 9. The CDR3, as DNA: TGTGCCAGCAGCGTAGGAAATAGCGGGATTCGAGAGCAGTTCTTC. Translating it yields CASSVGNSGIREQFF.

The chain joins TRBV15 to TRBJ2-3; D may correspond to TRBD1 or TRBD2 (6 bases each). This CDR3 has 19 residues. The germline V gene encodes CDR1 LNHNV and CDR2 YYDKDF (reference sequence). V was pared by 1 base and J by 1 base, with 21 bases between. The CDR3 region is CATSRAKRGQRAGTDTQYF. CDR3 sequence (DNA): TGTGCCACCAGCAGAGCAAAACGAGGACAGCGGGCCGGCACAGATACGCAGTATTTT.

The chain recombines TRBV19 with TRBJ2-3; possibly TRBD2 for D (6 bases). The CDR3 loop spans 13 amino acids. With 8 bases removed from V and 0 bases from J, the gap between germline ends came to 9 bases. Germline values: CDR1 LNHDA, CDR2 SQIVND (reference sequence). The CDR3 sequence is CASRLDSTDTQYF. The CDR3, as DNA: TGTGCCAGTCGACTAGACAGCACAGATACGCAGTATTTT.

The DNA for the CDR3 is TGTGCCAGCAGTTACTCGGGACGGCCGAACACTGAAGCTTTCTTT. Its protein product is CASSYSGRPNTEAFF. This rearrangement joins TRBV6-5 to TRBJ1-1, with D maybe TRBD1 (5 bases). This CDR3 spans 15 amino acids. Germline CDR1 and CDR2: MNHEY and SVGAGI. Trimming removed 0 bases from V and 1 base from J, with 9 bases in between.

This chain connects TRBV2 to TRBJ2-2; D is unresolved. V dropped 3 bases and J dropped 5 bases, with 13 bases sitting between them. The CDR3 is 15 residues long. CDR1 SNHLY and CDR2 FYNNEI come from the germline V gene. The CDR3 nucleotides are TGTGCCAGCAGTGAGCAGGACCGCAGGACCGGGGAGCTGTTTTTT. Translating it yields CASSEQDRRTGELFF.

This clone was seen at least ten times. V is TRBV6-4 and J is TRBJ2-1, with 8 positions matching TRBD2. Trimming took 3 bases from V and 7 from J; bases not matched to a gene: 8. CDR1 and CDR2 from the germline V gene are MRHNA and SNTAGT. The CDR3 extends over 15 amino acids. CDR3 loop: CASSEGLDGGNEQFF. CDR3 sequence (DNA): TGTGCCAGCAGTGAGGGACTAGATGGGGGAAATGAGCAGTTCTTC.

This clone has a handful of counts. The rearrangement uses TRBV18 and TRBJ1-1, with D hard to call. The CDR3 is made up of 14 amino acids. V gave up 5 bases and J gave up 3 bases, with 13 bases separating them. CDR1 is KGHSH, CDR2 LQKENI, per germline. DNA for the CDR3: TGTGCCAGCTCAAACCCGGCACAACACACTGAAGCTTTCTTT. As protein: CASSNPAQHTEAFF.

J is TRBJ1-1 and V is TRBV4-1; 7 bases are a match to TRBD1. CDR1 and CDR2 (germline): MGHRA, YSYEKL. The V gene end was trimmed by 5 bases and the J gene end by 4 bases; junction bases not matched to a gene: 10. The CDR3 runs 15 residues. The CDR3 here is CASSLEDRRPTEAFF. In DNA form, the CDR3 reads TGCGCCAGCAGCTTAGAGGACAGGCGTCCCACTGAAGCTTTCTTT.